These 27 T cell receptor beta chains came from one sample sequenced in a study of blood T cell repertoires in COVID-19. Here immunoSEQ multiplex PCR was the method, and the copy in TCRdb shows in-frame clones only, minus some. The table shows nearly 300,000 clones, with about 88% occurring only once. Sequencing was done on a sample of peripheral blood. Source of these receptors: a human donor with COVID-19, enrolled during active disease. The donor label of this sample is uncertain.

The rearrangement joins TRBV29-1 to TRBJ1-2; 7 bases line up with TRBD1. This CDR3 has 14 amino acids. The germline V gene has CDR1 SQVTM and CDR2 ANQGSEA. J lost 4 bases, V lost 4 bases, and 9 bases had no gene match. For the CDR3, the DNA is TGCAGCGTTGGGGGGGACAGATGGGCCTATGGCTACACCTTC. This encodes CSVGGDRWAYGYTF.

This sequence joins TRBV19 and TRBJ2-7; 7 bases map to TRBD1. V was clipped by 7 bases and J by 2 bases; unmatched bases: 5. The length of the CDR3 is 13 residues. Germline CDR1 is LNHDA and CDR2 is SQIVND (reference sequence). CDR3 sequence: CASTGQMPYEQYF. CDR3 coding DNA: TGTGCCAGTACGGGACAGATGCCCTACGAGCAGTACTTC. The complete variable domain, with remaining parts taken from reference TRBV19 and TRBJ2-7, reads DGGITQSPKYLFRKEGQNVTLSCEQNLNHDAMYWYRQDPGQGLRLIYYSQIVNDFQKGDIAEGYSVSREKKESFPLTVTSAQKNPTAFYLCASTGQMPYEQYFGPGTRLTVT.

The rearrangement links TRBV7-9 to TRBJ2-7; 7 positions match TRBD2. V was pared by 0 bases and J by 6 bases, with 8 bases of the junction left unmatched. Germline V gives CDR1 SEHNR, CDR2 FQNEAQ (reference sequence). The CDR3 runs 15 residues. The CDR3 loop is CASSLAPGLVSEQYF. DNA of the CDR3: TGTGCCAGCAGCTTAGCGCCTGGACTAGTTAGCGAGCAGTACTTC.

The CDR3 nucleotides read TGTGCCTGGAGTGCGGGACAGGGGGCTTTTTGGGAGCAGTACTTC. Residues: CAWSAGQGAFWEQYF. J is TRBJ2-7 and V is TRBV30, with 12 bases lining up with TRBD1. V gave up 1 base and J gave up 7 bases; unmatched junction bases: 8. Germline V gene sequence: CDR1 GTSNPN, CDR2 SVGIG (reference sequence). CDR3 length: 15 residues.

The rearrangement links TRBV28 to TRBJ2-1; 10 bases are a match to TRBD2. The CDR3 extends over 15 amino acids. Germline V gene lookup returns CDR1 MDHEN and CDR2 SYDVKM. V lost 3 bases to trimming and J lost 5 bases; unmatched junction nucleotides: 4. The CDR3 spells CASSFVAGGDNEQFF. CDR3 nucleotides: TGTGCCAGCAGTTTCGTAGCGGGAGGCGACAATGAGCAGTTCTTC.

The chain carries TRBV5-8 and TRBJ2-1; no clear D. The CDR3 contains 15 residues. Trimming cost V 0 bases and J 0 bases, with 7 bases left between them. In germline, CDR1 is SGHTS, CDR2 YDEGEE. The CDR3 loop is CASSLGASSYNEQFF. CDR3 nucleotides: TGTGCCAGCAGCTTGGGAGCAAGCTCCTACAATGAGCAGTTCTTC.

The V call is TRBV13, the J call TRBJ2-7, with 10 bases identical to TRBD1. The V segment lost 5 bases and the J segment 7 bases; nucleotides outside the gene matches: 11. CDR3 length equals 15 residues. Per the germline V gene, CDR1 is PRHDT and CDR2 is FYEKMQ (reference sequence). CDR3 sequence reads: CASSLGDRGLREQYF. In DNA form, the CDR3 reads TGTGCCAGCAGCCTTGGGGACAGGGGTCTGAGAGAGCAGTACTTC.

The V gene is TRBV28, the J gene TRBJ1-6, with TRBD1 identical over 8 bases. The V gene's germline CDR1 is MDHEN and CDR2 SYDVKM. The CDR3 is 15 residues long. With 6 bases clipped from V and 8 bases from J, the junction kept 9 bases outside the gene matches. This CDR3 is CASSPPDRADSPLHF. DNA of the CDR3: TGTGCCAGCAGCCCCCCGGACAGGGCGGATTCACCCCTCCACTTT.

This chain connects TRBV19 to TRBJ1-1; TRBD1 aligns across 11 bases. The CDR3 is made up of 16 amino acids. Looked up from germline, CDR1 is LNHDA and CDR2 is SQIVND (reference sequence). V shed 7 bases, J shed 0 bases, and the junction held 7 bases outside the gene matches. The CDR3 DNA is TGTGCCAGTACTTCCCGGGACAGGGGGGTGAACACTGAAGCTTTCTTT. Amino acid sequence: CASTSRDRGVNTEAFF.

This clone occurred once. This chain connects TRBV29-1 to TRBJ2-2, with TRBD1 matching 10 bases. Germline V gene lookup returns CDR1 SQVTM and CDR2 ANQGSEA. The CDR3 covers 14 residues. The V segment lost 7 bases and the J segment 4 bases; nucleotides outside the gene matches: 6. In DNA, the CDR3 is TGCAGCGGCCTGGGACAGGGGTCCACCGGGGAGCTGTTTTTT. It is translated as CSGLGQGSTGELFF.

V is TRBV3-1 (or the pseudogene TRBV3-2) and J is TRBJ2-6, with 12 bases lining up with TRBD2. V gave up 0 bases and J gave up 2 bases; unmatched junction bases: 8. Per germline, CDR1 LGHDT and CDR2 YNNKEL (reference sequence). This CDR3 contains 20 residues. The CDR3 nucleotides are TGTGCCAGCAGCCAAGACAGTCCCAGACTAGCGGGAGCTGGGGCCAACGTCCTGACTTTC. It translates to CASSQDSPRLAGAGANVLTF.

The chain combines TRBV29-1 with TRBJ2-2; 7 nucleotides match TRBD1. This CDR3 spans 14 amino acids. Unmatched junction bases numbered 10, after V lost 6 bases and J lost 6 bases. The germline gives CDR1 SQVTM, CDR2 ANQGSEA. The CDR3 reads CSVIKTGQSGELFF. As DNA, the CDR3 is TGCAGCGTAATTAAGACAGGGCAATCCGGGGAGCTGTTTTTT.

The chain is built from TRBV2 and TRBJ2-7; TRBD2 aligns across 9 bases. Looked up from germline, CDR1 is SNHLY and CDR2 is FYNNEI. This CDR3 has 13 amino acids. Trimming cost V 3 bases and J 10 bases; bases outside gene matches: 7. The CDR3 DNA sequence: TGTGCCAGCAGTGAGCGACTAGCGGCTGCTCAGTACTTC. Translation gives CASSERLAAAQYF.

J is TRBJ2-5 and V is TRBV6-5; 10 nucleotides agree with TRBD2. This CDR3 is built from 15 residues. Germline V gene data show CDR1 as MNHEY and CDR2 as SVGAGI. Trimming cost V 6 bases and J 5 bases; bases outside gene matches: 9. Written as DNA, the CDR3 is TGTGCCAGCAGCAGAGGGACTAGCGCCTGGGAGACCCAGTACTTC. Its protein product is CASSRGTSAWETQYF.

This chain joins TRBV7-6 and TRBJ1-1; D may be TRBD1 (5 bases). This CDR3 spans 15 amino acids. The V gene's germline CDR1 is SGHVS and CDR2 FNYEAQ. Trimming took 1 base from V and 3 from J, leaving 12 bases between them. This CDR3 is CASSLGVGGDTEAFF. In nucleotides, the CDR3 is TGTGCCAGCAGCTTAGGCGTCGGGGGGGACACTGAAGCTTTCTTT.

The chain joins TRBV7-3 to TRBJ1-1; D is ambiguous. This CDR3 spans 14 amino acids. Trimming stripped 5 bases from V and 1 base from J, with 11 bases between. Germline V gene sequence: CDR1 SGHTA, CDR2 FQGTGA. CDR3: CASSRPRSNTEAFF. CDR3 bases: TGTGCCAGCAGCCGTCCTCGGTCGAACACTGAAGCTTTCTTT.

The table lists this clone with a count of one. The V gene is TRBV20-1, the J gene TRBJ1-4; 11 nucleotides agree with TRBD1. The germline V gene has CDR1 DFQATT and CDR2 SNEGSKA (reference sequence). The length of the CDR3 is 16 residues. Trimming took 3 bases from V and 8 from J; bases not matched to a gene: 11. The CDR3 DNA is TGCAGTGCTAGTAGGGACAGGGGGTTGGTGGAAGAAAAACTGTTTTTT. This codes for CSASRDRGLVEEKLFF.

CDR3 DNA: TGCGCCAGCAGTGACGGGACAGGGGGTAAACTGTTTTTT. Protein: CASSDGTGGKLFF. V and J are TRBV10-2 and TRBJ1-4; TRBD1 agrees at 11 bases. The trim removed 3 bases at V and 11 bases at J, leaving 2 bases unmatched. CDR3 size: 13 residues. The germline V gene has CDR1 WSHSY and CDR2 SAAADI.

The chain has TRBV15 and TRBJ1-4; no firm D call. Germline V gene lookup returns CDR1 LNHNV and CDR2 YYDKDF (reference sequence). The CDR3 spans 14 residues. Trimming took 1 base from V and 7 from J, leaving 10 bases between them. The CDR3 is CATSRGGYSEKLFF. The CDR3 coding sequence is TGTGCCACCAGCAGAGGAGGGTATTCTGAAAAACTGTTTTTT.

V and J are TRBV6-5 and TRBJ2-7; D might be TRBD1 (5 bases). The V end was cut by 8 bases, the J end by 2 bases, with 13 bases between. The CDR3 has 13 residues. CDR1 is MNHEY, CDR2 SVGAGI, per germline. In DNA, the CDR3 is TGTGCCAGCGAAAGAGACAGTACCTACGAGCAGTACTTC. This codes for CASERDSTYEQYF.

The CDR3, as DNA: TGCAGCGTGAGCTCTCCGGGGGGCACAGCTTTCTATGGCTACACCTTC. This gives the protein CSVSSPGGTAFYGYTF. The rearrangement links TRBV29-1 to TRBJ1-2; weak D call: TRBD1 (6 bases). CDR3 length: 16 amino acids. V was trimmed by 6 bases and J by 4 bases, leaving 24 bases between them. Germline CDR1 SQVTM, CDR2 ANQGSEA.

V gene TRBV11-2 combines with J gene TRBJ2-7; 7 bases match TRBD2. CDR3 size: 15 residues. V lost 2 bases and J lost 5; bases outside the gene matches: 9. Germline CDR1 is SGHAT and CDR2 is FQNNGV. The CDR3 protein is CASSLTGGLLNEQYF. The DNA of the CDR3 is TGTGCCAGCAGCTTAACGGGAGGCCTCTTGAACGAGCAGTACTTC.

The gene calls are TRBV3-1 (or the pseudogene TRBV3-2) and TRBJ1-5; TRBD1 might be the D (6 bases). V was pared by 5 bases and J by 6 bases, with 11 bases between. This CDR3 is built from 13 residues. CDR1 is LGHDT and CDR2 is YNNKEL in the germline V gene (reference sequence). CDR3 nucleotides: TGTGCCAGCAGCGATCGGGGGGCTCAGCCCCAGCATTTT. This codes for CASSDRGAQPQHF.

V is TRBV29-1 and J is TRBJ1-2; no firm D call. Germline V gene sequence: CDR1 SQVTM, CDR2 ANQGSEA. The CDR3 is 13 residues long. Between the trimmed V and J ends, which lost 7 bases and 4 bases, there was a span of 16 bases. The CDR3 sequence is CSALQGLAYGYTF. Here the CDR3 DNA reads TGCAGCGCTCTTCAAGGTTTAGCCTATGGCTACACCTTC.

The chain couples TRBV3-1 (or the pseudogene TRBV3-2) to TRBJ2-2; 9 nucleotides align to TRBD2. The CDR3 runs 17 residues. Losses at the gene ends were 4 bases for V and 8 bases for J; bases not matched to a gene: 14. The germline V gene has CDR1 LGHDT and CDR2 YNNKEL (reference sequence). The CDR3 bases are TGTGCCAGCAGCCCCCTGGGGGCTAGCGGGACAAGGGGGGAGCTGTTTTTT. This gives the protein CASSPLGASGTRGELFF.

The CDR3 region is CASSSADSRYSYTEAFF. CDR3 DNA: TGTGCCAGCAGCTCGGCGGACAGCCGCTATTCTTACACTGAAGCTTTCTTT. The J gene is TRBJ1-1, the V gene TRBV7-3; TRBD1 might be the D (6 bases). Germline V CDR1 and CDR2: SGHTA, FQGTGA. This CDR3 spans 17 amino acids. V lost 4 bases, J lost 3 bases, and 21 bases lay in between.

V usage is TRBV27 and J usage is TRBJ1-1; no firm D call. The V end lost 6 bases, the J end lost 6 bases, and 17 bases lay between the germline ends. CDR3 length equals 14 residues. Per germline, CDR1 MNHEY and CDR2 SMNVEV (reference sequence). The CDR3 loop reads CASSPRGAPAEAFF. The CDR3 nucleotides are TGTGCCAGCAGCCCGAGAGGAGCTCCGGCTGAAGCTTTCTTT.